This T cell receptor (beta chain) was profiled in a study of CD8 T cells in ankylosing spondylitis. Remarks on this clonotype: One junction end does not reproduce the germline sequence, and a read error may be involved.

One entry per CDR3 protein results from TCRdb running MiXCR on the 5' RACE reads. The table lists some 120,000 distinct CDR3 sequences, over 6% of them singletons. The germline CDR1 and CDR2 sequences are SGHRS and YFSETQ. There are 13 residues in the CDR3. This clonotype originated in a male donor with ankylosing spondylitis or in good health (not recorded which). The V gene is TRBV5-1, the J gene TRBJ1-5; no clear D gene. The sample was blood, either unsorted or a sorted T cell fraction (not recorded which). CDR3 loop: CASSENSNQLQHF. For the CDR3, the DNA is TGCGCCAGCAGCGAAAATAGCAATCAGCTCCAGCATTTT.